This TCR beta chain emerged from a study of blood T cell repertoires in COVID-19. Study information: The United States, Italy and Spain provided the acute and convalescent COVID-19 samples.

Individuals aged about 18 to 90 years were recruited from 24 US areas. Cohorts were determined from participant-reported clinical history. Recovered status applied to Cohort 3 donors who had two consecutive negative PCRs. It also applied to those with clearance or with symptom resolution. Only in-frame clones appear in the TCRdb table, and some are missing; sequencing was by immunoSEQ multiplex PCR. The sample consists of about 260,000 clones, about 84% of them appearing once. Trimming took 3 bases from V and 3 from J, leaving 21 bases between them. Germline V CDR1 and CDR2: SGDLS, YYNGEE. The CDR3 loop spans 17 amino acids. This clone was recorded only once.

The V call is TRBV9, the J call TRBJ1-2, with D possibly matching TRBD1 (5 bases). The TCR comes from a woman aged 45-60 years who had recovered from COVID-19. The specimen was PBMCs or T cells enriched from blood (not recorded which). The CDR3 region has the DNA TGTGCCAGCAGCGGGTGGACACCGGAGCAGGGTGACTATGGCTACACCTTC. Its protein product is CASSGWTPEQGDYGYTF.